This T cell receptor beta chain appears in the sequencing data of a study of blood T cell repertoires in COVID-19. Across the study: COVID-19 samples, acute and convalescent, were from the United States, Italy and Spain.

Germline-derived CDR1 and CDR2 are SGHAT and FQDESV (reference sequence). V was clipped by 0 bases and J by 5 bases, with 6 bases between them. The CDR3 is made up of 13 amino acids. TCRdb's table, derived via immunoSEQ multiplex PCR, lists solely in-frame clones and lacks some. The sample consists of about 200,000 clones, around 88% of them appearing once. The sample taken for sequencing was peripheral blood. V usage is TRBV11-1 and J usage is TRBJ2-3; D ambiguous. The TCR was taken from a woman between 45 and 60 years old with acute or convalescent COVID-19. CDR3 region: CASSLAYVDTQYF. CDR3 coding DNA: TGTGCCAGCAGCTTAGCCTATGTAGATACGCAGTATTTT.